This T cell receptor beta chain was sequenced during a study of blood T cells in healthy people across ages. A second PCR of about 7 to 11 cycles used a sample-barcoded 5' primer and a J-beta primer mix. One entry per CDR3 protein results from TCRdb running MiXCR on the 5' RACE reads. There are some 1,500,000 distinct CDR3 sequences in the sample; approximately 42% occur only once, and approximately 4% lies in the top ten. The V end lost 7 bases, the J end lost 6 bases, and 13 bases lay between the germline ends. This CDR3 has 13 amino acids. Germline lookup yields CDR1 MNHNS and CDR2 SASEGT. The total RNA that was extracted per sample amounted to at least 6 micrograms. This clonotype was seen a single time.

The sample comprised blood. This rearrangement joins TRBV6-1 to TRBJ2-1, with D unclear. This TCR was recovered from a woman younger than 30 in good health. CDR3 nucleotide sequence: TGTGCCAGCATTCGCGACTTGGGCAATGAGCAGTTCTTC. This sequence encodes CASIRDLGNEQFF.